These T cell receptor beta chains were read from a single sample in a study of blood T cell repertoires in COVID-19. Data came from immunoSEQ multiplex PCR; TCRdb stores just in-frame clones and leaves some out. The table lists just over 250,000 clones, approximately 91% of them singletons, with approximately 2.6% in the top ten. Sequenced sample: peripheral blood. Source of these receptors: a person between 18 and 35 years old with COVID-19, enrolled during active disease. Both conserved end residues are part of each CDR3. D genes are given only for firm matches. The listing skips clone size in some rows; elsewhere it reads once, few, many or a size class.

TRBV7-9	TRBJ1-4	TRBD1	.	TGTGCCAGCAGTAACCGGGACAGGGGGCCCGAAAAACTGTTTTTT	CASSNRDRGPEKLFF
TRBV6-5	TRBJ2-6	.	once	TGTGCGACAGTCTCTGGGGCCAACGTCCTGACTTTC	CATVSGANVLTF
TRBV6-2/TRBV6-3	TRBJ2-1	.	.	TGTGCCAGCAGTAGAGACAACTACAATGAGCAGTTCTTC	CASSRDNYNEQFF
TRBV27	TRBJ2-3	.	.	TGTGCCAGCAGTGGTATTAGCGTGGGATCGACAGATACGCAGTATTTT	CASSGISVGSTDTQYF
TRBV24-1	TRBJ2-7	TRBD2	.	TGTGCCACTTCTTCCACGGGCGGGAGCGGCAACGAGCAGTACTTC	CATSSTGGSGNEQYF
TRBV11-2	TRBJ2-7	.	.	TGTGCCAGCAGCTGGCAGGGAGGAATCGCCTACGAGCAGTACTTC	CASSWQGGIAYEQYF
TRBV28	TRBJ1-6	.	.	TGTGCCAGCAGTCGGGGGGGGCAGAATTCACCCCTCCACTTT	CASSRGGQNSPLHF
TRBV11-2	TRBJ1-5	.	.	TGTGCCAGCAGCTCGGGGTCTCACAGCAATCAGCCCCAGCATTTT	CASSSGSHSNQPQHF
TRBV23-1	TRBJ1-2	TRBD1	few	TGCGCCAGCAGTCCACGGACAGGGAAGTATAGAAACTATGGCTACACCTTC	CASSPRTGKYRNYGYTF
TRBV2	TRBJ1-2	.	.	TGTGCCAGCAGGGGGACGGAAGGGGACTTGGGAGGCTACACCTTC	CASRGTEGDLGGYTF
TRBV28	TRBJ2-7	TRBD1	.	TGTGCCAGCACCCCCGGGGACAGGGTCTACGAGCAGTACTTC	CASTPGDRVYEQYF
TRBV12-5	TRBJ2-1	.	.	TGTGCTAGTGGTTCAAGGGAGTCCTACAATGAGCAGTTCTTC	CASGSRESYNEQFF
TRBV5-1	TRBJ1-1	.	.	TGCGCCAGCAGCTTTGGCTCCGGGGTTGGCACTGAAGCTTTCTTT	CASSFGSGVGTEAFF
TRBV14	TRBJ1-6	TRBD1	.	TGTGCCAGCAGCCAGGGGACAGGGGGTTCACCCCTCCACTTT	CASSQGTGGSPLHF
TRBV6-5	TRBJ2-7	.	.	TGTGCCAGCAGGGATCCCGGGACTGCCTCCTACGAGCAGTACTTC	CASRDPGTASYEQYF
TRBV5-1	TRBJ2-5	.	.	TGCGCCAGCGCGAAGGCAGGGCGGGAGACCCAGTACTTC	CASAKAGRETQYF
TRBV7-9	TRBJ2-7	.	.	TGTGCCAGCAGCTTTGGTAGCTCCTACGAGCAGTACTTC	CASSFGSSYEQYF
TRBV11-1	TRBJ1-2	.	once	TGTGCCAGCAGCCATCCCGGGGGGTATGGCTACACCTTC	CASSHPGGYGYTF
TRBV6-1	TRBJ1-5	.	.	TGTGCCAGCAGTGAAGCGCCTTCACCCAGGGCCAATCAGCCCCAGCATTTT	CASSEAPSPRANQPQHF
TRBV29-1	TRBJ2-3	TRBD1	.	TGCAGCGTTGAAGCTTACAGGGGGACAGATACGCAGTATTTT	CSVEAYRGTDTQYF
TRBV24-1	TRBJ1-1	.	.	TGTGCCACCTCCCGGGGTTGGGACACTGAAGCTTTCTTT	CATSRGWDTEAFF
TRBV3-1/TRBV3-2	TRBJ2-3	TRBD2	.	TGTGCCAGCAGCCAACACCCTCCGGGGGGTAGCGGCGATACGCAGTATTTT	CASSQHPPGGSGDTQYF
TRBV19	TRBJ1-5	.	.	TGTGCCAGTAGTCGCAGGGAGGATCAGCCCCAGCATTTT	CASSRREDQPQHF
TRBV18	TRBJ1-1	.	.	TGTGCCAGCTCAGAGATGGGACAGAACACTGAAGCTTTCTTT	CASSEMGQNTEAFF
TRBV29-1	TRBJ2-2	.	.	TGCAGCGTCTTACTAGCGAACACCGGGGAGCTGTTTTTT	CSVLLANTGELFF
TRBV4-1	TRBJ1-2	TRBD1	.	TGCGCCAGCAGCCAAGTTGGACAGGGCGCCGGCTACACCTTC	CASSQVGQGAGYTF
TRBV29-1	TRBJ2-7	TRBD2	.	TGCAGCGTTCAGATAGCGGGTGCTTCCTACGAGCAGTACTTC	CSVQIAGASYEQYF
TRBV9	TRBJ2-2	TRBD2	.	TGTGCCAGCAGCGTTGGGACTAGCGGCACCGGGGAGCTGTTTTTT	CASSVGTSGTGELFF